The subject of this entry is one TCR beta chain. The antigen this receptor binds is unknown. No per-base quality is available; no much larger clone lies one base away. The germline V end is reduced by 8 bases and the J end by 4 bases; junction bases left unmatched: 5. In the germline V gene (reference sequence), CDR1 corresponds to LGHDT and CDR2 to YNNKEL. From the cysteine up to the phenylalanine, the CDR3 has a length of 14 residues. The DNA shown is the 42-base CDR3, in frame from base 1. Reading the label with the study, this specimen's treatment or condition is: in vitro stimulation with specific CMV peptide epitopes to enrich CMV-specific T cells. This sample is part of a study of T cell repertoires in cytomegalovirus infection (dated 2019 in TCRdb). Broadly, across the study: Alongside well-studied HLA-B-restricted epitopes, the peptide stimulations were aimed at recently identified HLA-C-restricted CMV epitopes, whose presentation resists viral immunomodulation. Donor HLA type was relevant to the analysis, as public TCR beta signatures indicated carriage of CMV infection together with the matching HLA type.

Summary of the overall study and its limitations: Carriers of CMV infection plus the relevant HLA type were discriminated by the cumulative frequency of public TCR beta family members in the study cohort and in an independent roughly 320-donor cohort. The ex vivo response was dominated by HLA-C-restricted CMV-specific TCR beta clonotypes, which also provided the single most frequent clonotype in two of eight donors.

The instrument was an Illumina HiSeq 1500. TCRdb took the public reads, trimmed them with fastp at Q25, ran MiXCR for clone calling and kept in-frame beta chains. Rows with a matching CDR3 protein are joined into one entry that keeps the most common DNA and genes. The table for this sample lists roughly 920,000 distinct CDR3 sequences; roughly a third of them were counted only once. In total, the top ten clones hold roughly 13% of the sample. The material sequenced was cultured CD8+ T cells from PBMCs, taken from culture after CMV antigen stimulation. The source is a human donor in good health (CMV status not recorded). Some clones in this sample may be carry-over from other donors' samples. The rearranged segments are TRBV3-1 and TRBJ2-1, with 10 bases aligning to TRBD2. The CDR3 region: CASERAGGYNEQFF. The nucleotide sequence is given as TGTGCCAGCGAAAGAGCGGGGGGGTACAATGAGCAGTTCTTC.